The source of this T cell receptor (beta chain) is a study of cytomegalovirus exposure and HLA in healthy donors. The study, taken as a whole, reports: For TCR beta chains, V- and J-gene trimming was later linked to a missense DCLRE1C variant. A later analysis showed HLA-associated TCR beta chains outstripping equally common others in clonal expansion.

PCR was performed using 60 Vbeta and 13 Jbeta primers. The protocol was immunoSEQ multiplex PCR, while the TCRdb copy is restricted to in-frame clones and leaves out a portion. The repertoire holds under 150,000 clones, with around 82% as singletons. Notes on this clone: What it binds is unknown.

V lost 4 bases and J lost 2; bases outside the gene matches: 4. This CDR3 contains 14 residues. In germline, CDR1 is ENHRY, CDR2 SYGVKD. The receptor comes from a boy between 5 and 17 years old in good health and CMV-seronegative. The rearrangement joins TRBV10-3 to TRBJ2-7, with 8 bases identical to TRBD1. The sequencing input was PBMCs. The CDR3 loop reads CAISGQGQTYEQYF. The CDR3 bases are TGTGCCATCAGTGGACAGGGGCAAACCTACGAGCAGTACTTC.